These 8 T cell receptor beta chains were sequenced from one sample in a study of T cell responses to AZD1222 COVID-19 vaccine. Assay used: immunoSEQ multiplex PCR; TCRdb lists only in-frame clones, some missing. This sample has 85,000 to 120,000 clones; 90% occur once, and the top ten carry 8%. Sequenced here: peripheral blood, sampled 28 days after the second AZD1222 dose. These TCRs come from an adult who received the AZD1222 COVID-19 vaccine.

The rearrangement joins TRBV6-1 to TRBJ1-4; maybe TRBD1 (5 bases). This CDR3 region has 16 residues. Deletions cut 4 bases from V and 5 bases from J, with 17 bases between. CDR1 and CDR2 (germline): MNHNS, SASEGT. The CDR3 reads CASSVWASGGNEKLFF. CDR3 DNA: TGTGCCAGCAGTGTTTGGGCTTCGGGGGGGAATGAAAAACTGTTTTTT.

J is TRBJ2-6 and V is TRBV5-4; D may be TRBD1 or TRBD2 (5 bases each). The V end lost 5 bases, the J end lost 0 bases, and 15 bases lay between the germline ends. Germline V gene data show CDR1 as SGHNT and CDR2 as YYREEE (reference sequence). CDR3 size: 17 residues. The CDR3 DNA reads TGTGCCAGCAGTCGGGGCAACGTAGGCTCTGGGGCCAACGTCCTGACTTTC. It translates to CASSRGNVGSGANVLTF.

The CDR3 bases are TGCGCCAGCAGCCAAGCTCCCAGACAGGGTTCCTCTGGGGCCAACGTCCTGACTTTC. This translates into CASSQAPRQGSSGANVLTF. V is TRBV4-3 and J is TRBJ2-6; 7 bases fit TRBD1. Per germline, CDR1 LGHNA and CDR2 YSLEER. With 1 base clipped from V and 0 bases from J, the junction kept 9 bases outside the gene matches. The CDR3 is 19 amino acids.

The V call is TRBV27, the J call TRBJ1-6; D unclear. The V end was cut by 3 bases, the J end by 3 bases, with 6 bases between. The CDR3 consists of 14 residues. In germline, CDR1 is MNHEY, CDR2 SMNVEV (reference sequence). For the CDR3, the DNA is TGTGCCAGCAGTTTTTCGGTCTATAATTCACCCCTCCACTTT. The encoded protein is CASSFSVYNSPLHF.

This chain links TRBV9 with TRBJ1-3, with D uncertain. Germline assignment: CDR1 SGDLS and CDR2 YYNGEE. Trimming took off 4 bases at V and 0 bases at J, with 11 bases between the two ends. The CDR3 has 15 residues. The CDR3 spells CASSPRPSSGNTIYF. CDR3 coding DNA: TGTGCCAGCAGCCCCCGCCCCAGCTCTGGAAACACCATATATTTT. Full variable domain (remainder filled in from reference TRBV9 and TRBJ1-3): DSGVTQTPKHLITATGQRVTLRCSPRSGDLSVYWYQQSLDQGLQFLIQYYNGEERAKGNILERFSAQQFPDLHSELNLSSLELGDSALYFCASSPRPSSGNTIYFGEGSWLTVV.

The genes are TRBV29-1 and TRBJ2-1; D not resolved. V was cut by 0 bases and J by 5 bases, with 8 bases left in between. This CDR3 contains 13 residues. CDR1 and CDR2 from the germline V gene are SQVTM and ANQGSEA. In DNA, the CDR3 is TGCAGCGTTGAAGACTACCGGGACAATGAGCAGTTCTTC. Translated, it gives CSVEDYRDNEQFF.

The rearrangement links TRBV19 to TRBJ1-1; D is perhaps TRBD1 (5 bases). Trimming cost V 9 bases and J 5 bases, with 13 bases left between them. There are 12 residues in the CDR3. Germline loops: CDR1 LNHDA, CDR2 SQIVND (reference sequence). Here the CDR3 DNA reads TGTGCCAGCACCGTTGGGGGGACTGAAGCTTTCTTT. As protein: CASTVGGTEAFF.

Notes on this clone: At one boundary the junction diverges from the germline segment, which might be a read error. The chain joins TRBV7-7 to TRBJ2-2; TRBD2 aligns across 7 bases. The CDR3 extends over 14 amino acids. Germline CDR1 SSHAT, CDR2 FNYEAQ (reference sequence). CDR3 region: CASSPGGGSGELFF. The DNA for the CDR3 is TGTGCTAGCAGCCCCGGGGGAGGGAGCGGGGAGCTGTTTTTT. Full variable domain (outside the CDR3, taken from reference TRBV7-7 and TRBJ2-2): GAGVSQSPRYKVTKRGQDVTLRCDPISSHATLYWYQQALGQGPEFLTYFNYEAQPDKSGLPSDRFSAERPEGSISTLTIQRTEQRDSAMYRCASSPGGGSGELFFGEGSRLTVL.